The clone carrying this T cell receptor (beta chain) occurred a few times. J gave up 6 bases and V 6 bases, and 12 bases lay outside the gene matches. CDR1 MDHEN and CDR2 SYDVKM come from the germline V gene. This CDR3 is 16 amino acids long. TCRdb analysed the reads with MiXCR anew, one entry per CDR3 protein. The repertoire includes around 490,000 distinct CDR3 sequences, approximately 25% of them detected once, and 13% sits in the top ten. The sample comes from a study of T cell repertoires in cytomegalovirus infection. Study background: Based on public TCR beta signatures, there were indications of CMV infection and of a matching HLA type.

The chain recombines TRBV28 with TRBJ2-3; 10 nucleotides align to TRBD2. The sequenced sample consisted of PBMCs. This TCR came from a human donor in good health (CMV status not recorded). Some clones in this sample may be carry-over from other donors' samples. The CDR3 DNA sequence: TGTGCCAGCAGCGAGTTAGCGGGAGGTAGGGCGGATACGCAGTATTTT. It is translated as CASSELAGGRADTQYF.